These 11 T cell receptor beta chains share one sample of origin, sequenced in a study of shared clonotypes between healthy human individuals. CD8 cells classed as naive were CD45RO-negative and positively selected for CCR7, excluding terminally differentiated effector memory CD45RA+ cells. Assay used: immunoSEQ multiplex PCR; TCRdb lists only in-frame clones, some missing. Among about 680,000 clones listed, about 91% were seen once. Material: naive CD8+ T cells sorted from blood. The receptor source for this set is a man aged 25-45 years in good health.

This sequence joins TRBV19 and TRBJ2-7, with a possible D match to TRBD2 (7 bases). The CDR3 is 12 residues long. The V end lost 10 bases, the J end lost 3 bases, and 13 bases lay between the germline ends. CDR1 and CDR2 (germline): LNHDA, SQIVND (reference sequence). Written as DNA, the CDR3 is TGTGCCACGAGGGGGGAGGGCTACGAGCAGTACTTC. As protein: CATRGEGYEQYF.

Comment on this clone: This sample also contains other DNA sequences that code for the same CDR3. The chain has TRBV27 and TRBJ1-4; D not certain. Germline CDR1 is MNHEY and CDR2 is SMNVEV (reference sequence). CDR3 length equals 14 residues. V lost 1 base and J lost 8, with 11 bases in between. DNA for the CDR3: TGTGCCAGCAGTTTATTGGGGTCCGAGGAAAAACTGTTTTTT. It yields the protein CASSLLGSEEKLFF.

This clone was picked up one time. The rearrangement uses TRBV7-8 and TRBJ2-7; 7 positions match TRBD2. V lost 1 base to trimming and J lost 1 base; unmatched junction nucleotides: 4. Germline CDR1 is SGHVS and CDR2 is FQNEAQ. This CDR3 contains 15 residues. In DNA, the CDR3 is TGTGCCAGCAGCTTAGGCGGGAGTATTTCCTACGAGCAGTACTTC. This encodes CASSLGGSISYEQYF.

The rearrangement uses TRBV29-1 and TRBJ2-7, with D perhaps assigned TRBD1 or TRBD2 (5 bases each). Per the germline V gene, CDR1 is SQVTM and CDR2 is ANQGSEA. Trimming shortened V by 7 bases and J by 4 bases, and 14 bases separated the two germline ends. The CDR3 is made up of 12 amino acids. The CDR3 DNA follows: TGCAGCGCCGGAGGCAGGGAATACGAGCAGTACTTC. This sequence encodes CSAGGREYEQYF.

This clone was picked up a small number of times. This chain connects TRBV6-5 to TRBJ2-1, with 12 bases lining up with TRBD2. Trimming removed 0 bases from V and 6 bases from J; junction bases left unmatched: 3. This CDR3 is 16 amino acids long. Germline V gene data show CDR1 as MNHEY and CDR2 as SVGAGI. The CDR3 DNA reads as TGTGCCAGCAGTTACTCGACTAGCGGGGGTCCCAATGAGCAGTTCTTC. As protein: CASSYSTSGGPNEQFF.

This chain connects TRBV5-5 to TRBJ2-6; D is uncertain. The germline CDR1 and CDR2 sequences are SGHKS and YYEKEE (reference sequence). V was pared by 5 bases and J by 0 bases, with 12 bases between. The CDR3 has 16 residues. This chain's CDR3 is CASRQTQSSGANVLTF. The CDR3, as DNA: TGTGCCAGCAGACAAACACAGAGCTCTGGGGCCAACGTCCTGACTTTC. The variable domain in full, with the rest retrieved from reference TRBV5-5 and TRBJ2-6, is DAGVTQSPTHLIKTRGQQVTLRCSPISGHKSVSWYQQVLGQGPQFIFQYYEKEERGRGNFPDRFSARQFPNYSSELNVNALLLGDSALYLCASRQTQSSGANVLTFGAGSRLTVL.

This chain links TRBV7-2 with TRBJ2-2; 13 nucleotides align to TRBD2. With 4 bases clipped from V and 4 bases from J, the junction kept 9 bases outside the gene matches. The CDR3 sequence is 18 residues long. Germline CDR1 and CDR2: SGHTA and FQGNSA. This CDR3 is CASSSTPTSGRTTGELFF. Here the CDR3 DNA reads TGTGCCAGCAGCTCTACCCCGACTAGCGGGAGGACCACCGGGGAGCTGTTTTTT.

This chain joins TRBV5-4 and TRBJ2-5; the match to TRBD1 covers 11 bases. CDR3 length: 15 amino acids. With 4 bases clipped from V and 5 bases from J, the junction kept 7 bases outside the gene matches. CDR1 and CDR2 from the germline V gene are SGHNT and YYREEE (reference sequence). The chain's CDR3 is CASSPGQGAMETQYF. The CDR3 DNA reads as TGTGCCAGCAGCCCAGGACAGGGGGCGATGGAGACCCAGTACTTC.

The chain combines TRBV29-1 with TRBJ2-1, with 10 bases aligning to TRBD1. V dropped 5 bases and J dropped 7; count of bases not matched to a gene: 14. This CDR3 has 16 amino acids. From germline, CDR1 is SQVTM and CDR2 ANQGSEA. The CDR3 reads CSVLGTGDFGGNEQFF. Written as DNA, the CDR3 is TGCAGCGTTTTAGGGACAGGGGATTTTGGCGGGAATGAGCAGTTCTTC.

Here the CDR3 reads CASSSYRFPHTGELFF. The CDR3 bases are TGTGCCAGCAGCTCCTACAGGTTCCCCCACACCGGGGAGCTGTTTTTT. The rearrangement uses TRBV7-9 and TRBJ2-2; possible D gene TRBD1, 5 bases. The V end lost 4 bases, the J end lost 3 bases, and 15 bases lay between the germline ends. Germline CDR1 and CDR2: SEHNR and FQNEAQ (reference sequence). This CDR3 has 16 residues.

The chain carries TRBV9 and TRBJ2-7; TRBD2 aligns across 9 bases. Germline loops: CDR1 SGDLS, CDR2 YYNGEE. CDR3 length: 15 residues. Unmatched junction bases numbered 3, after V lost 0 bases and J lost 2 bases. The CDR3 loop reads CASSVEIAGAYEQYF. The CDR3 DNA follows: TGTGCCAGCAGCGTAGAAATAGCGGGAGCCTACGAGCAGTACTTC.